The 23 T cell receptor beta chains listed next were all sequenced from one sample in a study of Graves' ophthalmopathy and Graves' hyperthyroidism. RNA served as the template for amplifying TCR beta CDR3 regions. First-round RT-PCR used HTBI primers; second-round multiplex PCR followed. TCRdb processed the multiplex PCR reads anew with MiXCR; each CDR3 protein has one entry. This table holds roughly 300,000 distinct CDR3 sequences, 15% to 20% found once. Input material: peripheral blood. The receptors come from an adult man with Graves' ophthalmopathy.

This clonotype was observed at least ten times. CDR3 bases: TGTGCCAGCAGCAAAAACCGGAACACTGAAGCTTTCTTT. Amino acids: CASSKNRNTEAFF. The rearrangement joins TRBV7-3 to TRBJ1-1; no reliable D call. Per germline, CDR1 SGHTA and CDR2 FQGTGA. The CDR3 consists of 13 residues. Trimming shortened V by 5 bases and J by 1 base, and 8 bases separated the two germline ends.

This clonotype was seen a handful of times. The chain joins TRBV30 to TRBJ2-2, with 11 bases that match TRBD2. CDR1 is GTSNPN and CDR2 is SVGIG in the germline V gene (reference sequence). V was pared by 2 bases and J by 6 bases, with 5 bases of the junction left unmatched. The CDR3 length is 15 residues. This CDR3 reads CAWSPRLAGSGELFF. The CDR3 region has the DNA TGTGCCTGGAGTCCCCGACTAGCGGGATCCGGGGAGCTGTTTTTT. Filled out from reference TRBV30 and TRBJ2-2, the complete variable domain reads SQTIHQWPATLVQPVGSPLSLECTVEGTSNPNLYWYRQAAGRGLQLLFYSVGIGQISSEVPQNLSASRPQDRQFILSSKKLLLSDSGFYLCAWSPRLAGSGELFFGEGSRLTVL.

This clonotype occurred many times. The chain is built from TRBV5-1 and TRBJ1-5; a weak D match, TRBD1 (5 bases). Per germline, CDR1 SGHRS and CDR2 YFSETQ. This CDR3 contains 15 residues. V shed 0 bases and J shed 7 bases, with 14 bases lying between them. CDR3 DNA: TGCGCCAGCAGCTTGGAGGGGTTCTTGGGGCAGCCCCAGCATTTT. Its translation is CASSLEGFLGQPQHF.

This clonotype was detected ten times or more. The chain recombines TRBV29-1 with TRBJ1-1; D unresolved. Trimming stripped 3 bases from V and 1 base from J, with 12 bases between. This CDR3 region has 14 residues. In germline, CDR1 is SQVTM, CDR2 ANQGSEA. CDR3 nucleotides: TGCAGCGTTGACCCAAGTAGGAGGAACACTGAAGCTTTCTTT. Protein: CSVDPSRRNTEAFF.

In this sample, this clonotype turned up many times. V is TRBV12-3 or TRBV12-4 and J is TRBJ2-5; possibly TRBD2 for D (6 bases). The CDR3 is 13 residues long. The germline V and J ends were trimmed by 2 bases and 6 bases, with 10 bases remaining between them. The CDR3 bases are TGTGCCAGCAGTTTACCGGGGGTGAAGACCCAGTACTTC. Its protein is CASSLPGVKTQYF.

This clonotype was picked up many times. V is TRBV7-2 and J is TRBJ2-7; D is unresolved. The V gene's germline CDR1 is SGHTA and CDR2 FQGNSA. CDR3 length: 12 amino acids. Trimming left V 5 bases short and J 6 bases short, with 11 bases between. For the CDR3, the DNA is TGTGCCAGCAGCCCGCCCAGACCCGAGCAGTACTTC. Translated: CASSPPRPEQYF. The full variable domain, rest sourced from reference TRBV7-2 and TRBJ2-7, is GAGVSQSPSNKVTEKGKDVELRCDPISGHTALYWYRQSLGQGLEFLIYFQGNSAPDKSGLPSDRFSAERTGGSVSTLTIQRTQQEDSAVYLCASSPPRPEQYFGPGTRLTVT.

In this sample, this clonotype turned up many times. The germline gene is not matched at one end of the junction; a read error may be the cause. The CDR3 sequence: CASSLEPGTGAYF. The CDR3 DNA follows: TGCGCCAGCAGCTTGGAACCGGGGACAGGGGCGTACTTC. The chain recombines TRBV5-1 with TRBJ1-2; 10 bases line up with TRBD1. Germline-derived CDR1 and CDR2 are SGHRS and YFSETQ. The CDR3 is made up of 13 amino acids.

The chain links TRBV20-1 to TRBJ2-5; D is uncertain. Germline V gives CDR1 DFQATT, CDR2 SNEGSKA (reference sequence). This CDR3 is built from 13 residues. V dropped 3 bases and J dropped 2 bases, with 10 bases sitting between them. The CDR3 region has the DNA TGCAGTGCTAGGCACCCATCACAAGAGACCCAGTACTTC. This codes for CSARHPSQETQYF.

Many counts were recorded for this clonotype. V is TRBV6-2 or TRBV6-3 and J is TRBJ2-6; D remains ambiguous. V was trimmed by 1 base and J by 0 bases, leaving 13 bases between them. Germline CDR1 MNHEY, CDR2 SVGEGT. The CDR3 runs to 18 residues. CDR3 sequence (DNA): TGTGCCAGCAGTTACTTTTCGGTACATGCCTCTGGGGCCAACGTCCTGACTTTC. Translated, it gives CASSYFSVHASGANVLTF.

This clonotype was counted many times. The rearrangement links TRBV7-2 to TRBJ1-1; D is ambiguous. Per germline, CDR1 SGHTA and CDR2 FQGNSA. The CDR3 spans 11 residues. V lost 2 bases and J lost 6, with 4 bases in between. For the CDR3, the DNA is TGTGCCAGCAGCTTATGGTCTGAAGCTTTCTTT. It codes for CASSLWSEAFF.

This clonotype occurred many times. This chain joins TRBV6-2 or TRBV6-3 and TRBJ1-2; TRBD1 matches at 9 bases. Germline CDR1 and CDR2: MNHEY and SVGEGT. The junction had 14 bases not matched to a gene; V was cut back by 5 bases and J by 7 bases. The length of the CDR3 is 16 residues. The CDR3 here is CASSEINRGRGAGYTF. The CDR3 DNA is TGTGCCAGCAGTGAGATTAACAGGGGGCGCGGCGCTGGCTACACCTTC.

This chain joins TRBV6-2 or TRBV6-3 and TRBJ2-2; D is undetermined. This CDR3 has 14 amino acids. The V gene's germline CDR1 is MNHEY and CDR2 SVGEGT. The V gene lost 1 base and the J gene lost 3 bases, with 6 bases spanning the gap. CDR3 region: CASSYYGDTGELFF. The CDR3 bases are TGTGCCAGCAGTTACTATGGAGACACCGGGGAGCTGTTTTTT.

This clonotype has at least ten counts. V usage is TRBV20-1 and J usage is TRBJ1-2; maybe TRBD1 (6 bases). This CDR3 spans 14 amino acids. V dropped 4 bases and J dropped 4 bases, with 16 bases sitting between them. Per germline, CDR1 DFQATT and CDR2 SNEGSKA (reference sequence). The CDR3 coding sequence is TGCAGTGCTATAGTTCAGGGGAGCGGCTATGGCTACACCTTC. Protein: CSAIVQGSGYGYTF.

This clonotype was seen ten or more times. The chain combines TRBV7-2 with TRBJ2-2, with TRBD2 as a possible D gene (5 bases). CDR1 is SGHTA and CDR2 is FQGNSA in the germline V gene. There are 16 residues in the CDR3. The V end was cut by 5 bases, the J end by 5 bases, with 18 bases between. The CDR3 sequence is CASSVTGNTLTGELFF. The CDR3 DNA reads TGTGCCAGCAGCGTAACCGGGAACACCCTTACCGGGGAGCTGTTTTTT.

V and J are TRBV6-1 and TRBJ1-1; 11 bases fit TRBD1. The CDR3 spans 15 residues. Germline loops: CDR1 MNHNS, CDR2 SASEGT. V was pared by 5 bases and J by 4 bases, with 6 bases of the junction left unmatched. In nucleotides, the CDR3 is TGTGCCAGCAGTCCGGACAGGGGGCGGACCACTGAAGCTTTCTTT. Translation: CASSPDRGRTTEAFF.

This clonotype occurred many times. This rearrangement joins TRBV2 to TRBJ1-2; D not resolved. CDR3 length: 13 amino acids. CDR1 is SNHLY, CDR2 FYNNEI, per germline. With 0 bases removed from V and 7 bases from J, the gap between germline ends came to 9 bases. The CDR3 DNA reads as TGTGCCAGCAGTGAAGCTTCCCGGACTGGCTACACCTTC. Translation: CASSEASRTGYTF.

At least ten counts were recorded for this clonotype. This rearrangement joins TRBV29-1 to TRBJ1-2, with 12 bases that match TRBD1. The CDR3 totals 15 residues. Germline CDR1 reads SQVTM; CDR2 reads ANQGSEA. The V and J ends lost 3 bases and 7 bases, in that order; junction bases with no gene match: 9. CDR3 region: CSVDLGQGAKIGYTF. In nucleotides, the CDR3 is TGCAGCGTTGACCTGGGACAGGGGGCTAAGATTGGCTACACCTTC.

Many counts were recorded for this clonotype. The genes are TRBV11-2 and TRBJ2-7; TRBD1 matches 10 bases. Germline lookup yields CDR1 SGHAT and CDR2 FQNNGV. This CDR3 has 16 amino acids. J was trimmed by 4 bases and V by 5 bases; bases with no gene match: 11. The CDR3 sequence: CASSRRGTGVDYEQYF. CDR3 bases: TGTGCCAGCAGCCGACGCGGGACAGGGGTTGATTACGAGCAGTACTTC.

This chain joins TRBV7-8 and TRBJ2-5; TRBD2 matches at 7 bases. Germline V gene sequence: CDR1 SGHVS, CDR2 FQNEAQ. V shed 4 bases and J 5 bases; nucleotides not matched to a gene: 13. This CDR3 spans 16 amino acids. This CDR3 is CASSSPSLGREETQYF. CDR3 coding DNA: TGTGCCAGCAGCTCCCCCTCACTAGGGCGGGAGGAGACCCAGTACTTC. The full variable domain, with the rest looked up from reference TRBV7-8 and TRBJ2-5, is GAGVSQSPRYKVAKRGQDVALRCDPISGHVSLFWYQQALGQGPEFLTYFQNEAQLDKSGLPSDRFFAERPEGSVSTLKIQRTQQEDSAVYLCASSSPSLGREETQYFGPGTRLLVL.

This clonotype occurred many times. The chain couples TRBV24-1 to TRBJ1-1; TRBD1 might be the D (5 bases). The germline V gene has CDR1 KGHDR and CDR2 SFDVKD. V was clipped by 9 bases and J by 5 bases, with 12 bases between them. This CDR3 comprises 12 residues. The CDR3 region has the DNA TGTGCCACCTCCAGGGAGGGTACTGAAGCTTTCTTT. It translates to CATSREGTEAFF.

Many counts were recorded for this clonotype. The chain carries TRBV9 and TRBJ1-6; D remains ambiguous. In germline, CDR1 is SGDLS, CDR2 YYNGEE. The CDR3 loop spans 16 amino acids. The V end lost 4 bases, the J end lost 9 bases, and 20 bases lay between the germline ends. The CDR3, as DNA: TGTGCCAGCAGCCCGCACCAATCTTCCGCGGGTTCACCCCTCCACTTT. It translates to CASSPHQSSAGSPLHF.

This clonotype was counted ten times or more. V gene TRBV15 combines with J gene TRBJ1-1, with 8 bases that match TRBD1. This CDR3 spans 15 amino acids. The trim removed 1 base at V and 7 bases at J, leaving 8 bases unmatched. Germline CDR1 and CDR2: LNHNV and YYDKDF (reference sequence). The CDR3 protein is CATSRGDRRKHEAFF. The CDR3 coding sequence is TGTGCCACCAGCAGAGGGGACAGGCGAAAACATGAAGCTTTCTTT.

This clonotype was observed many times. The rearrangement uses TRBV12-3 or TRBV12-4 and TRBJ1-5; 9 bases fit TRBD1. This CDR3 is built from 15 residues. V was clipped by 3 bases and J by 9 bases; unmatched bases: 9. The CDR3 DNA reads as TGTGCCAGCAGTTTTACCGGGACAGGGCGTTGGCCCCAGCATTTT. Protein sequence: CASSFTGTGRWPQHF.